The text below deals with one T cell receptor (beta chain). This sample stems from a study of cytomegalovirus exposure and HLA in healthy donors. CDR3 length: 12 amino acids. Germline lookup yields CDR1 SQVTM and CDR2 ANQGSEA. The ends were cut back, 7 bases at V and 3 bases at J, with 12 bases in the middle. 60 Vbeta and 13 Jbeta primers were used in PCR. Assay used: immunoSEQ multiplex PCR; TCRdb lists only in-frame clones, some missing. The table includes 180,000 or so clones, about 82% detected once. The TCR comes from a woman in her twenties or thirties in good health and CMV-seronegative. The sequenced sample consisted of PBMCs. The genes are TRBV29-1 and TRBJ2-5; TRBD1 might be the D (6 bases). CDR3: CSATTGKETQYF. The DNA of the CDR3 is TGCAGCGCCACGACAGGCAAAGAGACCCAGTACTTC.